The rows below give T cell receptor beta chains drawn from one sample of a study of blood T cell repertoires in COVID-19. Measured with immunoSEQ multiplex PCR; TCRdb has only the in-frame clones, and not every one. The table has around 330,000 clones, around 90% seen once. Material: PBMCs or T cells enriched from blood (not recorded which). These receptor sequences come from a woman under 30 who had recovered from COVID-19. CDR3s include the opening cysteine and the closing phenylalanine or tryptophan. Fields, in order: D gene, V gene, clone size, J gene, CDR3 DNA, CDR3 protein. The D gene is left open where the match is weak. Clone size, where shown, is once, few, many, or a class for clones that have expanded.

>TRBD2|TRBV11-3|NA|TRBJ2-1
TGTGCCAGCAGCTTAAGCGGGAGCTCCTACAATGAGCAGTTCTTC
CASSLSGSSYNEQFF
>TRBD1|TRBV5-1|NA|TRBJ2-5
TGCGCCAGCAGCCAAAAGCTGACAGGGCTTTGGGAGACCCAGTACTTC
CASSQKLTGLWETQYF
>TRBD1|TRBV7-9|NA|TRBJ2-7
TGTGCCAGCAGCTCGATCGGGACAGGGTACGAGCAGTACTTC
CASSSIGTGYEQYF
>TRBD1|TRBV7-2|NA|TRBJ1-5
TGTGCCAGCAGCTTAACAGGGGGCAGGCAGCCCCAGCATTTT
CASSLTGGRQPQHF
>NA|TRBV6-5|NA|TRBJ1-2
TGTGCCAGCAGTTCCCCCCGTCAGGGAACTAACTATGGCTACACCTTC
CASSSPRQGTNYGYTF
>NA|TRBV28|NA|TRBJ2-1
TGTGCCAGCAGTTTCATTTACCTTAGCGGACTTTCCTACAATGAGCAGTTCTTC
CASSFIYLSGLSYNEQFF
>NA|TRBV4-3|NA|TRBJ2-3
TGCGCCAGCAGCCAATTGGGCTATACGCAGTATTTT
CASSQLGYTQYF
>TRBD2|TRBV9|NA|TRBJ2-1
TGTGCCAGCAGCGTAGCCAGGGGGACTAGCGGGAGGGTTGAGCAGTTCTTC
CASSVARGTSGRVEQFF
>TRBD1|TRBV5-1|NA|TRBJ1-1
TGCGCCAGCAGCATGACAGGGGGCCGGAACACTGAAGCTTTCTTT
CASSMTGGRNTEAFF
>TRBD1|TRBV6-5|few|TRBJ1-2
TGTGCCAGCAGATACTCGACAGGGGGTGAAGGCTACACCTTC
CASRYSTGGEGYTF
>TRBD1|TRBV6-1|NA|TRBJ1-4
TGTGCCAGCCGTGAGACAGGGTTTAATGAAAAACTGTTTTTT
CASRETGFNEKLFF
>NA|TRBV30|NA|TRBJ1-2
TGTGCCTGGAGTGACCCAGGGTGGCGGGGCTACACCTTC
CAWSDPGWRGYTF
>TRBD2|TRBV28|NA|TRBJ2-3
TGTGCCAGCAGTTCTTGGACTAGCGGGAGGTGGGATACGCAGTATTTT
CASSSWTSGRWDTQYF
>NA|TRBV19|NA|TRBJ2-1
TGTGCCAGTAGCTCGGGTAGCTCCGATGAGCAGTTCTTC
CASSSGSSDEQFF
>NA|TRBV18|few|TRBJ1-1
TGTGCCAGCTCCCCCGTACACAGGGCTGGGGACACTGAAGCTTTCTTT
CASSPVHRAGDTEAFF
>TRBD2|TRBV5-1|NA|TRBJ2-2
TGCGCCAGCACTGCGGGGGCGAACACCGGGGAGCTGTTTTTT
CASTAGANTGELFF
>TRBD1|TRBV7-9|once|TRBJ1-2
TGTGCCAGCAGCTATGGGACAGGCCAAGGCTACACCTTC
CASSYGTGQGYTF
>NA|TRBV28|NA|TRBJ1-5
TGTGCCAGCAGTCAGGGGTGGATGAGCAATCAGCCCCAGCATTTT
CASSQGWMSNQPQHF
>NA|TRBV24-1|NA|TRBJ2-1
TGTGCCACCAGTGATTTGGTCGGGTCTGAGCAGTTCTTC
CATSDLVGSEQFF
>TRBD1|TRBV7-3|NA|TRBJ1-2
TGTGCCAGCAGCCCTCAGGGGACAGCGCAAGCTAACTATGGCTACACCTTC
CASSPQGTAQANYGYTF
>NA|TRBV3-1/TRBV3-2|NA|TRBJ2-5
TGTGCCAGCAGCCAATCATCAGGCCCCCAAGGGACCCAGTACTTC
CASSQSSGPQGTQYF
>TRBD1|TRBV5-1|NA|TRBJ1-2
TGCGCCAGCAGCGGCGGACAGGGTGACGGCTACACCTTC
CASSGGQGDGYTF
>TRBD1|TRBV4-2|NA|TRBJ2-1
TGTGCCAGCAGCCAAGAACAGGGGAATGAGCAGTTCTTC
CASSQEQGNEQFF
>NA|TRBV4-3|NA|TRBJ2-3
TGCGCCAGCAGCCAAGATAGGGGGTCAGGGGCCGATACGCAGTATTTT
CASSQDRGSGADTQYF
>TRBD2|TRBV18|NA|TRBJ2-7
TGTGCCAGCTCACCACAGACTAGCGGTTTACTCTACGAGCAGTACTTC
CASSPQTSGLLYEQYF
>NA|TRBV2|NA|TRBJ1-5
TGTGCCAGCAGTGGATCCGGGGACTCCGCAGCGGGGCCCCAGCATTTT
CASSGSGDSAAGPQHF
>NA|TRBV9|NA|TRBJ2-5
TGTGCCAGCAGCGTAAATCCGGACCAAGAGACCCAGTACTTC
CASSVNPDQETQYF
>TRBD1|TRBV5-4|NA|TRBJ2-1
TGTGCCAGCAGCTTGGGGACAGGGGGTAGATTCTCCTACAATGAGCAGTTCTTC
CASSLGTGGRFSYNEQFF
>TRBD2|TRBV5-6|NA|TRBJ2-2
TGTGCCAGCAGCTTTTTAGCGGGAGGCTACACCGGGGAGCTGTTTTTT
CASSFLAGGYTGELFF
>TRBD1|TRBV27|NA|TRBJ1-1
TGTGCCAGCAGTAAACGACAGGGGGGTGAAGCTTTCTTT
CASSKRQGGEAFF
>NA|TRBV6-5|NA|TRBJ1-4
TGTGCCAGCAGTTACTTCCTGGGAGGGGAAAAACTGTTTTTT
CASSYFLGGEKLFF
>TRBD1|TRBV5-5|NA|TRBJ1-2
TGTGCCAGCAGCTCATCCGGGACAGGGACCCCTAACTATGGCTACACCTTC
CASSSSGTGTPNYGYTF
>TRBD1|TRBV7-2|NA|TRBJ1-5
TGTGCCAGCAGCCAGCAGGACAGGGGTTTTCAGCCCCAGCATTTT
CASSQQDRGFQPQHF
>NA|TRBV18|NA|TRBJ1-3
TGTGCCAGCTCACCAGAGGACAGAAACACCATATATTTT
CASSPEDRNTIYF
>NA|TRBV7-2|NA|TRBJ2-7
TGTGCCAGCAGGCCAGGGTGGGGGGCCTACGAGCAGTACTTC
CASRPGWGAYEQYF
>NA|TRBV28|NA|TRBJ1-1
TGTGCCAGCAGCCTGGGGGGGCTCTCGAACACTGAAGCTTTCTTT
CASSLGGLSNTEAFF
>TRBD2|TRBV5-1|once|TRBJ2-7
TGCGCCAGCAGCTTGTCGCTAGCGGGGGGGTACGAGCAGTACTTC
CASSLSLAGGYEQYF
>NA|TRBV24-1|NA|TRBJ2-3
TGTGCCACCAGTGATTTAGCTAGCTCAGATACGCAGTATTTT
CATSDLASSDTQYF
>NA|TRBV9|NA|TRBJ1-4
TGTGCCAGCAGCGTCAGACTTAATGAAAAACTGTTTTTT
CASSVRLNEKLFF
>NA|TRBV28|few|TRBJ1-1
TGTGCCAGCAGTTTATATATCCCAACGGGACAAGTGAACACTGAAGCTTTCTTT
CASSLYIPTGQVNTEAFF
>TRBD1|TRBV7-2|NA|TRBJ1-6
TGTGCCAGCAGCACGACAGGGGCCGCATCACCCCTCCACTTT
CASSTTGAASPLHF
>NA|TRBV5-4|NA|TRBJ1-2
TGTGCCAGCACCGATGTAGGACACCTAGGCTACACCTTC
CASTDVGHLGYTF
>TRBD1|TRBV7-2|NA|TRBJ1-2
TGTGCCAGCAGCTGGCGGGGACAGCCGAACTATGGCTACACCTTC
CASSWRGQPNYGYTF
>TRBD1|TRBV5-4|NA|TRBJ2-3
TGTGCCAGCAGCTTGGCCGGACAGGGATCCACAGATACGCAGTATTTT
CASSLAGQGSTDTQYF
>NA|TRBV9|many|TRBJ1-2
TGTGCCAGCAGCGGGAAGGAAGGGGGGGAAGACTATGGCTACACCTTC
CASSGKEGGEDYGYTF
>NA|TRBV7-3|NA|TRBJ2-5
TGTGCCAGCAGCCCTTACCCGACTAGTTCAGAGACCCAGTACTTC
CASSPYPTSSETQYF
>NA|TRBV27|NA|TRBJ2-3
TGTGCCAGCAGCCAAAGGGGGACCTCAGTCACAGATACGCAGTATTTT
CASSQRGTSVTDTQYF
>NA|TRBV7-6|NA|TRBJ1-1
TGTGCCAGCAGCTACTCAAGACGTGGGGGGGACACTGAAGCTTTCTTT
CASSYSRRGGDTEAFF
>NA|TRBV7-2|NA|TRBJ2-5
TGTGCCAGCAGCTTATCGGTCTTAGAGACCCAGTACTTC
CASSLSVLETQYF
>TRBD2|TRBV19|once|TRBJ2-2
TGTGCCAGTAGCCCTATTTTTGGGCAGGGTGCGGGGGGGACCGGGGAGCTGTTTTTT
CASSPIFGQGAGGTGELFF
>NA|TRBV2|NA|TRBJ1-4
TGTGCCAGCAGTGAACTGGGACTGACTAATGAAAAACTGTTTTTT
CASSELGLTNEKLFF
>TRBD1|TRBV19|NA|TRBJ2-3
TGTGCCAGTAGTATGGACAGGGGGGCAGATACGCAGTATTTT
CASSMDRGADTQYF
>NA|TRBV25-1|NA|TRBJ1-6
TGTGCCAGCAGTGAGTTCTTAGGAGGCTCCTATAATTCACCCCTCCACTTT
CASSEFLGGSYNSPLHF
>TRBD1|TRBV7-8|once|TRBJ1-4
TGTGCCAGCAGCTCTCTTGGGACAGGGCATGAAAAACTGTTTTTT
CASSSLGTGHEKLFF
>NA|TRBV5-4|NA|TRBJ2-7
TGTGCCAGCAGCTTGGTACGGAGCGAGCAGTACTTC
CASSLVRSEQYF
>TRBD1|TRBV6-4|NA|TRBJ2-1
TGTGCCAGCAGTGACACAACCGGGACAGGGAACTACAATGAGCAGTTCTTC
CASSDTTGTGNYNEQFF
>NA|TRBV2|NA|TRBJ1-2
TGTGCCAGCAGACTCGAGGACAGAGTCTATGGCTACACCTTC
CASRLEDRVYGYTF
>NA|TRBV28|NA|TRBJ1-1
TGTGCCAGCAGTTTGTGGACAGCTTTGAACACTGAAGCTTTCTTT
CASSLWTALNTEAFF
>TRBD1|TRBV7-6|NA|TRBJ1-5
TGTGCCAGCAGCGTCGGACAGGGAGTTTTAAATCAGCCCCAGCATTTT
CASSVGQGVLNQPQHF
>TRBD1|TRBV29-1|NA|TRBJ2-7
TGCAGCGTTGAAGCACAGGGGTGGAACGAGCAGTACTTC
CSVEAQGWNEQYF